This passage covers 20 T cell receptor beta chains from one sample sequenced in a study of blood T cell repertoires in COVID-19. Data came from immunoSEQ multiplex PCR; TCRdb stores just in-frame clones and leaves some out. The table lists hundreds of thousands of clones, 87% of them singletons, with approximately 6% in the top ten. Sample: PBMCs or T cells enriched from blood (not recorded which). The receptors come from a woman aged 35 to 49 who had recovered from COVID-19.

CDR3 coding DNA: TGTGCCAGCAGCGCCTCAGGACAGGGGAAAGGTAACACTGAAGCTTTCTTT. Translated, it gives CASSASGQGKGNTEAFF. This chain connects TRBV7-2 to TRBJ1-1, with TRBD1 matching 9 bases. The V segment lost 5 bases and the J segment 2 bases; nucleotides outside the gene matches: 12. There are 17 residues in the CDR3. Germline loops: CDR1 SGHTA, CDR2 FQGNSA.

The chain employs TRBV19 and TRBJ1-5; D is undetermined. Deletions cut 4 bases from V and 0 bases from J, with 16 bases between. Germline lookup yields CDR1 LNHDA and CDR2 SQIVND (reference sequence). The CDR3 contains 17 residues. This CDR3 reads CASSTWTPLVSNQPQHF. DNA of the CDR3: TGTGCCAGTAGTACTTGGACTCCTTTGGTTAGCAATCAGCCCCAGCATTTT. The variable domain in full, with the rest retrieved from reference TRBV19 and TRBJ1-5, is DGGITQSPKYLFRKEGQNVTLSCEQNLNHDAMYWYRQDPGQGLRLIYYSQIVNDFQKGDIAEGYSVSREKKESFPLTVTSAQKNPTAFYLCASSTWTPLVSNQPQHFGDGTRLSIL.

The V and J genes are TRBV4-2 and TRBJ1-2; D is undetermined. The CDR3 extends over 15 amino acids. CDR1 LGHNA and CDR2 YNFKEQ come from the germline V gene. The V and J ends lost 4 bases and 8 bases respectively, with 20 bases between them. The CDR3 reads CASSPPARQGKGYTF. CDR3 in DNA: TGTGCCAGCAGCCCCCCGGCGAGGCAAGGAAAGGGCTACACCTTC.

V and J are TRBV11-3 and TRBJ1-1; D unresolved. Germline V lookup: CDR1 SGHNT, CDR2 YENEEA. The V gene lost 9 bases and the J gene lost 1 base, with 12 bases spanning the gap. The CDR3 contains 13 residues. CDR3 amino acids: CASSARENTEAFF. The CDR3 region has the DNA TGTGCCAGTTCAGCGCGCGAGAACACTGAAGCTTTCTTT.

This chain uses TRBV5-7 with TRBJ1-1; D is unclear. TRBV5-7 is noted as an ORF with a role that remains uncertain. The CDR3 contains 14 residues. V dropped 2 bases and J dropped 3 bases, with 11 bases sitting between them. The CDR3 bases are TGTGCCAGCAGCTTCTCCGGGTCGTACACTGAAGCTTTCTTT. Translating it yields CASSFSGSYTEAFF.

This clone has more than one count but fewer than ten. The CDR3 bases are TGTGCCAGTGGGCGGGGCACTGAAGCTTTCTTT. This sequence encodes CASGRGTEAFF. The chain joins TRBV6-5 to TRBJ1-1; D remains ambiguous. CDR3 length: 11 residues. Germline lookup yields CDR1 MNHEY and CDR2 SVGAGI. Trimming removed 9 bases at V and 4 bases at J, with 9 bases between.

The table lists this clone with a count of one. The rearrangement uses TRBV6-2 or TRBV6-3 and TRBJ1-5, with D tentatively TRBD1 (6 bases). Trimming removed 4 bases from V and 5 bases from J, with 12 bases in between. The CDR3 length is 14 residues. The V gene's germline CDR1 is MNHEY and CDR2 SVGEGT. CDR3 sequence (DNA): TGTGCCAGCAGTTCCAGGGGTTACTATCAGCCCCAGCATTTT. Translated: CASSSRGYYQPQHF.

The CDR3 nucleotides are TGCAGTGCTAGTTCTTTCCTAGCGGGAGACTCCTCCTACAATGAGCAGTTCTTC. Translation: CSASSFLAGDSSYNEQFF. The V and J genes are TRBV20-1 and TRBJ2-1; 10 bases align to TRBD2. Per the germline V gene, CDR1 is DFQATT and CDR2 is SNEGSKA (reference sequence). This CDR3 is built from 18 residues. J gave up 0 bases and V 3 bases, and 11 bases lay outside the gene matches.

The V gene is TRBV28, the J gene TRBJ2-7, with TRBD1 matching 7 bases. The ends lost 5 bases at V and 3 bases at J; junction bases unmatched: 7. CDR3 length: 14 residues. Germline CDR1 and CDR2: MDHEN and SYDVKM. CDR3: CASSTRTGHYEQYF. CDR3 sequence (DNA): TGTGCCAGCAGTACGAGGACAGGACACTACGAGCAGTACTTC.

This sequence joins TRBV6-6 and TRBJ2-1; TRBD2 is a possible D gene (5 bases). V was trimmed by 6 bases and J by 0 bases, leaving 15 bases between them. Germline CDR1 and CDR2: MNHNY and SVGAGI (reference sequence). The CDR3 covers 16 residues. As DNA, the CDR3 is TGTGCCAGCAGGGCCCGGACTGTTAGCTCCTACAATGAGCAGTTCTTC. Its protein product is CASRARTVSSYNEQFF.

This clone was detected only a few times. V and J are TRBV4-1 and TRBJ1-2; TRBD1 agrees at 10 bases. Trimming cost V 3 bases and J 5 bases; bases outside gene matches: 6. The CDR3 contains 15 residues. Germline CDR1 is MGHRA and CDR2 is YSYEKL. The CDR3 nucleotides are TGCGCCAGCAGCCATACCGGGACAGGGGAGTATGGCTACACCTTC. Amino acids: CASSHTGTGEYGYTF.

The chain links TRBV5-8 to TRBJ2-7, with TRBD1 as a possible D gene (5 bases). The CDR3 is 14 residues long. CDR1 SGHTS and CDR2 YDEGEE come from the germline V gene. V was shortened by 4 bases and J by 5 bases, with 16 bases between the two germline ends. CDR3 DNA sequence: TGTGCCAGCAGCCCGTTGGCAGGGTTCCACGAGCAGTACTTC. This encodes CASSPLAGFHEQYF.

V usage is TRBV9 and J usage is TRBJ2-3, with 8 bases identical to TRBD2. The CDR3 runs to 14 residues. The germline CDR1 and CDR2 sequences are SGDLS and YYNGEE. V lost 10 bases, J lost 2 bases, and 9 bases stayed unmatched. The DNA for the CDR3 is TGTGCCTCTCGGGGGGGACACTCCACAGATACGCAGTATTTT. Translating gives CASRGGHSTDTQYF. The whole variable domain, remainder taken from reference TRBV9 and TRBJ2-3, is DSGVTQTPKHLITATGQRVTLRCSPRSGDLSVYWYQQSLDQGLQFLIQYYNGEERAKGNILERFSAQQFPDLHSELNLSSLELGDSALYFCASRGGHSTDTQYFGPGTRLTVL.

CDR3 in DNA: TGTGCCAGCAGCTTGGAGGCGCTAGCGGGTTTGGATACGCAGTATTTT. This encodes CASSLEALAGLDTQYF. The rearrangement links TRBV5-4 to TRBJ2-3; 8 bases agree with TRBD2. The CDR3 loop spans 16 amino acids. The germline gives CDR1 SGHNT, CDR2 YYREEE (reference sequence). J gave up 6 bases and V 0 bases, and 9 bases lay outside the gene matches. Filled out from reference TRBV5-4 and TRBJ2-3, the complete variable domain reads ETGVTQSPTHLIKTRGQQVTLRCSSQSGHNTVSWYQQALGQGPQFIFQYYREEENGRGNFPPRFSGLQFPNYSSELNVNALELDDSALYLCASSLEALAGLDTQYFGPGTRLTVL.

The chain combines TRBV7-2 with TRBJ2-1; 8 nucleotides line up with TRBD2. The CDR3 extends over 16 amino acids. J lost 3 bases, V lost 5 bases, and 9 bases had no gene match. Germline lookup yields CDR1 SGHTA and CDR2 FQGNSA. The CDR3 reads CASSRGATSDYNEQFF. CDR3 DNA: TGTGCCAGCAGCCGTGGGGCGACTAGCGACTACAATGAGCAGTTCTTC.

J is TRBJ1-3 and V is TRBV11-2; D not resolved. Trimming left V 5 bases short and J 2 bases short, with 13 bases between. The CDR3 extends over 15 amino acids. The germline gives CDR1 SGHAT, CDR2 FQNNGV. The CDR3 region has the DNA TGTGCCAGCAGCGACTCCCCGGTGGCTGGAAACACCATATATTTT. This sequence encodes CASSDSPVAGNTIYF.

The genes are TRBV5-1 and TRBJ2-1; TRBD2 matches 10 bases. The CDR3 runs to 15 residues. Per germline, CDR1 SGHRS and CDR2 YFSETQ. V trimming: 4 bases; J trimming: 6 bases; junction bases outside the gene matches: 7. The CDR3: CASSPGTSDLNEQFF. The CDR3 coding sequence is TGCGCCAGCAGCCCCGGGACTAGCGACCTCAATGAGCAGTTCTTC.

The chain recombines TRBV6-6 with TRBJ1-2, with TRBD1 identical over 9 bases. V lost 5 bases, J lost 8 bases, and 3 bases stayed unmatched. The V gene's germline CDR1 is MNHNY and CDR2 SVGAGI (reference sequence). There are 12 residues in the CDR3. For the CDR3, the DNA is TGTGCCAGCAGTGCCGGACAGGGGGGCTACACCTTC. Protein: CASSAGQGGYTF.

The V gene is TRBV7-3, the J gene TRBJ2-1; 10 bases are a match to TRBD2. Per the germline V gene, CDR1 is SGHTA and CDR2 is FQGTGA. The CDR3 runs 15 residues. V shed 4 bases and J 4 bases; nucleotides not matched to a gene: 4. The CDR3: CASSSPSGGYNEQFF. CDR3 sequence (DNA): TGTGCCAGCAGCTCCCCTAGCGGGGGATACAATGAGCAGTTCTTC.

The chain uses TRBV2 and TRBJ2-5; the D gene is possibly TRBD1 (6 bases). CDR1 is SNHLY and CDR2 is FYNNEI in the germline V gene. The CDR3 extends over 13 amino acids. Trimming pared 11 bases from V and 4 bases from J, leaving 17 bases between. CDR3 protein: CAGCGGELETQYF. The CDR3 bases are TGTGCCGGCTGTGGGGGCGAATTAGAGACCCAGTACTTC.